This T cell receptor (beta chain) came from a study of cytomegalovirus exposure and HLA in healthy donors. At the level of the study: Per a later analysis, the roughly 670 first-cohort and 120 or so validation repertoires shared one platform. Study-level points and caveats: The study listed approximately 170 cytomegalovirus-associated TCR beta chains.

Comment on this clone: Its specificity is not known.

The assay was immunoSEQ multiplex PCR, and TCRdb's table has in-frame clones only and misses some. Of about 74,000 clones listed, 94% were seen once; the top ten hold around 1.5%. CDR1 is SGHRS, CDR2 YFSETQ, per germline. V was cut by 5 bases and J by 1 base, with 18 bases left in between. There are 17 residues in the CDR3. This TCR was recovered from a man aged 18-30 years in good health and CMV-seropositive. The chain uses TRBV5-1 and TRBJ2-2, with D perhaps matching TRBD2 (6 bases). The specimen was PBMCs. CDR3 DNA: TGCGCCAGCAGACCGGGGGTGAGACAGCAGAACACCGGGGAGCTGTTTTTT. Protein product: CASRPGVRQQNTGELFF.